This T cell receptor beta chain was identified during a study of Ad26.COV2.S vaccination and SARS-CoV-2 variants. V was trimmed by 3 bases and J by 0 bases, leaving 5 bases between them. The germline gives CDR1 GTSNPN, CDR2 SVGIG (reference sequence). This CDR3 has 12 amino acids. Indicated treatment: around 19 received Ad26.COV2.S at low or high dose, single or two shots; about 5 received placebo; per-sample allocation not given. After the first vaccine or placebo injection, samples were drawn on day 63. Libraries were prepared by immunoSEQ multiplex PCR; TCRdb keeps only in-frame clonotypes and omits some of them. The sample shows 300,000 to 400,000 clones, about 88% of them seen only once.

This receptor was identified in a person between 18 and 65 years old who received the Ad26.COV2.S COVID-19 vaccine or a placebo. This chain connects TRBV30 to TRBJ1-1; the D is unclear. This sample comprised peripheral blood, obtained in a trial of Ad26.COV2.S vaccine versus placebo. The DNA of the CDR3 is TGTGCCTGGAGATCCCTGAACACTGAAGCTTTCTTT. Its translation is CAWRSLNTEAFF. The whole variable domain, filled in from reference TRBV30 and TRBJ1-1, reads SQTIHQWPATLVQPVGSPLSLECTVEGTSNPNLYWYRQAAGRGLQLLFYSVGIGQISSEVPQNLSASRPQDRQFILSSKKLLLSDSGFYLCAWRSLNTEAFFGQGTRLTVV.